This T cell receptor beta chain was captured in a study of cytotoxic CD8 clonotypes in ibrutinib-treated CLL. General study findings and limits: Ibrutinib response saw clonality rise, and progression saw it return toward baseline.

Target depth was 1 in 200,000 to 1 in 1 million T cells, about 10x per clonotype. Measured with immunoSEQ multiplex PCR; TCRdb has only the in-frame clones, and not every one. The sample lists 250,000 or so clones; under 75% were seen once. Points on this clone: The antigen remains unidentified.

Germline V gene data show CDR1 as LNHNV and CDR2 as YYDKDF (reference sequence). The CDR3 has 18 amino acids. With 0 bases removed from V and 2 bases from J, the gap between germline ends came to 17 bases. The genes are TRBV15 and TRBJ2-1, with D possibly being TRBD2 (5 bases). The starting material was PBMCs, obtained after 24 months of ibrutinib treatment. This receptor was identified in a human donor with chronic lymphocytic leukemia. This chain's CDR3 is CATSRDHPSGAAYNEQFF. The CDR3 DNA reads as TGTGCCACCAGCAGAGATCACCCAAGCGGCGCGGCCTACAATGAGCAGTTCTTC.